The source of this T cell receptor (beta chain) is a study of blood T cell repertoires in COVID-19. In the study overall: T cells, B-cell-depleted T cells, or PBMCs provided the cDNA or gDNA that served as material.

Profiling relied on immunoSEQ multiplex PCR, and the TCRdb table lists in-frame clones only, not all of them. Counted here are around 72,000 clones, approximately 92% occurring once; the ten biggest clones make up roughly 13%. Germline V gene data show CDR1 as LGHDT and CDR2 as YNNKEL (reference sequence). The CDR3 spans 12 residues. The trim removed 1 base at V and 12 bases at J, leaving 3 bases unmatched. This sequence was found in a human donor with active COVID-19. The donor label of this sample is uncertain. The rearrangement links TRBV3-1 (or the pseudogene TRBV3-2) to TRBJ1-1, with 9 bases lining up with TRBD1. Sample: peripheral blood. The DNA of the CDR3 is TGTGCCAGCAGCCAAGTACAGGGGGCGACTTTCTTT. Its protein product is CASSQVQGATFF.